A selection of T cell receptor beta chains follows, all from one sample in a study of CD8 T cells in ankylosing spondylitis. MiXCR, applied by TCRdb to the 5' RACE reads, yields one record per CDR3 protein. In the table there are 700,000 or so distinct CDR3 sequences, around 20% of which are singletons. The sequenced sample consisted of blood, either unsorted or a sorted T cell fraction (not recorded which). Receptor source: a male donor with ankylosing spondylitis. Both conserved end residues are trimmed from each CDR3. Some rows have no size entry. The others give once, few or many, or a class for an expanded clone.

V gene,J gene,CDR3 length,clone size,CDR3 protein
TRBV7-2,TRBJ2-1,15,few,ASSFLTRPGRSNEQF
TRBV5-1,TRBJ2-4,15,NA,ASNTGQGMLAKNIQY
TRBV15,TRBJ2-5,12,NA,ATSRGQEVETQY
TRBV28,TRBJ1-5,15,NA,ASSLRARQGLGQPQH
TRBV3-1,TRBJ2-2,15,few,ASSRYRDRGRTGELF
TRBV4-2,TRBJ2-4,10,few,ASSEGSDIQY
TRBV24-1,TRBJ2-1,11,few,ATSEGNYNEQF
TRBV11-2,TRBJ2-7,12,NA,ASSRGAQGYEQY
TRBV28,TRBJ2-2,13,NA,ATTPHRENTGELF
TRBV7-3,TRBJ2-3,11,few,ASSRAITDTQY
TRBV7-8,TRBJ2-1,13,NA,ASGRTGVPYNEQF
TRBV7-9,TRBJ2-3,15,NA,ASSPLTDPRGTDTQY
TRBV4-2,TRBJ2-7,13,few,ASSQVAGTGVEQY
TRBV7-3,TRBJ2-7,12,NA,ASSLQGAAGEQY
TRBV9,TRBJ2-3,15,many,ASSVVDLVGTGDTQY
TRBV5-5,TRBJ2-3,16,few,ASSPTILLAGVTDTQY
TRBV7-8,TRBJ1-1,12,NA,ASSLLGENTEAF
TRBV29-1,TRBJ1-4,13,NA,SVGHRVSTNEKLF
TRBV5-6,TRBJ2-2,13,few,ASSRAGAFTGELF
TRBV5-1,TRBJ2-1,14,few,ASSLVASGGYNEQF
TRBV29-1,TRBJ2-1,14,NA,SVALLDRDSYNEQF
TRBV19,TRBJ2-2,11,few,ASSPQGYGELF
TRBV5-6,TRBJ2-1,12,NA,ASSLFPSRHEQF
TRBV6-1,TRBJ2-5,11,NA,ASRQGSGETQY
TRBV20-1,TRBJ1-4,11,NA,SASLGVGEKLF
TRBV20-1,TRBJ2-7,11,few,SGGGGKGNEQY
TRBV7-3,TRBJ2-2,13,few,ASSPGPRGTGELF
TRBV3-1,TRBJ2-7,11,few,ASTKAGQAEQY
TRBV21-1,TRBJ2-3,14,NA,ASSNKGEGFADTQY
TRBV21-1,TRBJ2-7,13,NA,ASSNWREVGYEQY
TRBV18,TRBJ1-3,13,few,ASSPGPSSGNTIY
TRBV15,TRBJ1-1,14,few,ATSRDLGPKDTEAF
TRBV3-1,TRBJ1-6,13,NA,ASSQMDRDNSPLH
TRBV29-1,TRBJ1-3,13,NA,SVVPGASSGNTIY
TRBV2,TRBJ2-7,11,NA,ATTGTSGDEQY
TRBV12-3/TRBV12-4,TRBJ2-4,13,NA,ASSFAIFGGNIQY
TRBV4-3,TRBJ2-5,13,NA,ASSQGTSGTETQY
TRBV27,TRBJ1-1,9,once,AAGGATEAF
TRBV27,TRBJ2-3,11,NA,ATKIQGTDTQY
TRBV7-3,TRBJ2-2,11,few,ASMEGYTGELF
TRBV7-2,TRBJ1-2,12,NA,ASSPRQEFYGYT
TRBV20-1,TRBJ1-5,12,NA,SALEGASNQPQH
TRBV20-1,TRBJ1-5,12,few,SAMVGASNQPQH
TRBV11-2,TRBJ2-2,14,NA,ASSLVSGQGGGELF
TRBV20-1,TRBJ1-5,9,NA,SAINTGTQH
TRBV4-1,TRBJ1-4,13,NA,ASSQEQGSNEKLF
TRBV5-1,TRBJ2-3,13,NA,ASSWLAPSTDTQY
TRBV20-1,TRBJ2-4,12,NA,SAARVALGNIQY
TRBV30,TRBJ1-4,12,NA,AWAQGAGDEKLF
TRBV7-2,TRBJ1-1,12,few,ASSKGLAHTEAF
TRBV28,TRBJ2-7,12,few,ASSFWGKQNEQY
TRBV20-1,TRBJ2-3,14,NA,SARSSTSGRADTQY
TRBV6-5,TRBJ2-1,10,many,ASGTTYNEQF
TRBV19,TRBJ2-7,13,NA,ASSILGASLDEQY
TRBV5-1,TRBJ1-1,13,few,ASSPLDRGASEAF
TRBV12-3/TRBV12-4,TRBJ1-5,13,NA,ASSETGGSNQPQH
TRBV5-1,TRBJ2-7,13,few,ASSLLGQGRGEQY